This entry lists 29 T cell receptor beta chains sequenced from one sample in a study of shared clonotypes between healthy human individuals. Repertoires were generated with immunoSEQ multiplex PCR, while TCRdb's copy carries only in-frame clones and drops some. Of a few hundred thousand clones in the sample, around 96% were seen once. Sequenced sample: memory CD8+ T cells sorted from blood. Subset in this sample: CD45RO+ cells pooled with CCR7-negative TemRA cells. Source of these receptors: a man aged 25-40 years in good health.

V usage is TRBV9 and J usage is TRBJ2-4; D is uncertain. Trimming removed 4 bases at V and 0 bases at J, with 8 bases between. This CDR3 contains 14 residues. Germline values: CDR1 SGDLS, CDR2 YYNGEE. CDR3 nucleotides: TGTGCCAGCAGCCCCCCGTTAGCCAAAAACATTCAGTACTTC. Translation gives CASSPPLAKNIQYF.

The chain carries TRBV5-4 and TRBJ2-6; no clear D. The CDR3 is 13 amino acids. From germline, CDR1 is SGHNT and CDR2 YYREEE (reference sequence). The V gene lost 0 bases and the J gene lost 2 bases, with 0 bases spanning the gap. The CDR3 bases are TGTGCCAGCAGCTTGGCTGGGGCCAACGTCCTGACTTTC. Its protein is CASSLAGANVLTF.

This rearrangement joins TRBV6-1 to TRBJ1-1; D gene unclear. CDR1 and CDR2 from the germline V gene are MNHNS and SASEGT. V shed 6 bases and J shed 8 bases, with 7 bases lying between them. The CDR3 has 10 residues. The CDR3 bases are TGTGCCAGCAGGGAGGAGGAAGCTTTCTTT. Its translation is CASREEEAFF.

This chain joins TRBV29-1 and TRBJ2-1, with D uncertain. V was cut by 5 bases and J by 0 bases, with 2 bases left in between. The length of the CDR3 is 11 residues. Germline V lookup: CDR1 SQVTM, CDR2 ANQGSEA. The chain's CDR3 is CSVISYNEQFF. The CDR3 nucleotides read TGCAGCGTTATCTCCTACAATGAGCAGTTCTTC.

The rearrangement uses TRBV5-4 and TRBJ2-1; D unclear. This CDR3 has 14 amino acids. Trimming stripped 7 bases from V and 9 bases from J, with 20 bases between. Germline CDR1 is SGHNT and CDR2 is YYREEE (reference sequence). CDR3 coding DNA: TGTGCCAGCCACCCATTTAATCGCGCCGGTGAGCAGTTCTTC. It specifies CASHPFNRAGEQFF.

This chain connects TRBV7-8 to TRBJ2-2, with 7 bases lining up with TRBD2. Losses at the gene ends were 0 bases for V and 1 base for J; bases not matched to a gene: 11. The CDR3 length is 19 residues. The germline CDR1 and CDR2 sequences are SGHVS and FQNEAQ. The CDR3 loop reads CASSLARGRERRNTGELFF. The CDR3 bases are TGTGCCAGCAGCTTAGCGCGTGGGCGGGAGCGGAGGAACACCGGGGAGCTGTTTTTT.

The rearrangement joins TRBV7-9 to TRBJ1-6; D perhaps matches TRBD1 (5 bases). Germline-derived CDR1 and CDR2 are SEHNR and FQNEAQ (reference sequence). V was trimmed by 2 bases and J by 9 bases, leaving 11 bases between them. CDR3 size: 14 residues. The CDR3 region has the DNA TGTGCCAGCAGCTTAAGGCAGGGTAGTTCACCCCTCCACTTT. This sequence encodes CASSLRQGSSPLHF.

The chain employs TRBV20-1 and TRBJ2-1, with TRBD2 matching over 8 bases. The CDR3 runs 11 residues. With V trimmed by 7 bases and J by 4 bases, 0 bases remained unmatched. Per the germline V gene, CDR1 is DFQATT and CDR2 is SNEGSKA (reference sequence). For the CDR3, the DNA is TGCAGTGGACTAGCGTACAATGAGCAGTTCTTC. It yields the protein CSGLAYNEQFF.

The J gene is TRBJ1-5, the V gene TRBV27; tentatively, D is TRBD1 (5 bases). Germline CDR1 reads MNHEY; CDR2 reads SMNVEV (reference sequence). V was shortened by 0 bases and J by 7 bases, with 10 bases between the two germline ends. This CDR3 comprises 14 residues. The CDR3 spells CASSLSFRVQPQHF. The CDR3 DNA follows: TGTGCCAGCAGTTTATCATTCAGGGTACAGCCCCAGCATTTT.

This clone was picked up one time. The chain is built from TRBV5-4 and TRBJ1-6, with a possible D match to TRBD1 (5 bases). There are 15 residues in the CDR3. Trimming removed 4 bases from V and 0 bases from J, with 8 bases in between. Germline V gene sequence: CDR1 SGHNT, CDR2 YYREEE (reference sequence). CDR3 bases: TGTGCCAGCAGCCGGGACGGCTCCTATAATTCACCCCTCCACTTT. As protein: CASSRDGSYNSPLHF.

The chain joins TRBV7-9 to TRBJ1-1, with D possibly matching TRBD1 (6 bases). The germline V gene has CDR1 SEHNR and CDR2 FQNEAQ (reference sequence). Trimming cost V 4 bases and J 5 bases, with 14 bases left between them. The CDR3 runs 14 residues. CDR3 coding DNA: TGTGCCAGCAGCTCCCAGCAGGGGCGAACTGAAGCTTTCTTT. Translating it yields CASSSQQGRTEAFF.

This sequence joins TRBV30 and TRBJ1-1; no clear D gene. V shed 3 bases and J shed 1 base, with 6 bases lying between them. The CDR3 totals 12 residues. The germline gives CDR1 GTSNPN, CDR2 SVGIG (reference sequence). The CDR3 reads CAWRWSNTEAFF. The CDR3 DNA sequence: TGTGCCTGGAGGTGGTCGAACACTGAAGCTTTCTTT.

The chain employs TRBV27 and TRBJ2-3, with D uncertain. The CDR3 sequence is 15 residues long. The V and J ends lost 1 base and 2 bases respectively, with 10 bases between them. Germline V lookup: CDR1 MNHEY, CDR2 SMNVEV (reference sequence). DNA of the CDR3: TGTGCCAGCAGTTTATGGCTAGTTGACACAGATACGCAGTATTTT. Amino acid sequence: CASSLWLVDTDTQYF.

The chain uses TRBV29-1 and TRBJ2-3, with TRBD2 identical over 10 bases. V lost 7 bases to trimming and J lost 4 bases; unmatched junction nucleotides: 14. The CDR3 runs to 16 residues. Germline loops: CDR1 SQVTM, CDR2 ANQGSEA. CDR3 nucleotide sequence: TGCAGCGAAAGGGTATACAGCGGGAGGGATCCAGATACGCAGTATTTT. It yields the protein CSERVYSGRDPDTQYF.

The chain's CDR3 is CASSRKTGLSEKLFF. DNA for the CDR3: TGTGCCAGCAGTCGTAAGACAGGGTTAAGTGAAAAACTGTTTTTT. The rearrangement joins TRBV28 to TRBJ1-4; 7 bases map to TRBD1. The CDR3 runs 15 residues. From germline, CDR1 is MDHEN and CDR2 SYDVKM. V gave up 5 bases and J gave up 7 bases; unmatched junction bases: 10.

V usage is TRBV28 and J usage is TRBJ1-2; D uncertain. The CDR3 extends over 14 amino acids. In germline, CDR1 is MDHEN, CDR2 SYDVKM. The V end lost 3 bases, the J end lost 3 bases, and 11 bases lay between the germline ends. CDR3: CASSFDGYDYGYTF. The DNA of the CDR3 is TGTGCCAGCAGTTTTGATGGGTACGACTATGGCTACACCTTC.

The table lists this clone with a few counts. The chain joins TRBV27 to TRBJ2-7; 8 bases align to TRBD2. Per germline, CDR1 MNHEY and CDR2 SMNVEV (reference sequence). The CDR3 runs 16 residues. The trim removed 6 bases at V and 2 bases at J, leaving 12 bases unmatched. In DNA, the CDR3 is TGTGCCAGCAGGCCGGGGGGGGCAGGGGTCCCCTACGAGCAGTACTTC. Protein sequence: CASRPGGAGVPYEQYF.

The chain has TRBV20-1 and TRBJ2-5, with D unresolved. Germline lookup yields CDR1 DFQATT and CDR2 SNEGSKA (reference sequence). With 7 bases removed from V and 9 bases from J, the gap between germline ends came to 12 bases. The CDR3 is made up of 10 amino acids. CDR3 in amino acids: CSVLSLAQYF. The CDR3 nucleotides are TGCAGTGTACTCTCTCTGGCCCAGTACTTC.

This clone was seen only once. The rearrangement joins TRBV25-1 to TRBJ1-6; no reliable D call. The CDR3 consists of 13 residues. Germline CDR1 and CDR2: MGHDK and SYGVNS. The V and J ends lost 0 bases and 5 bases respectively, with 2 bases between them. CDR3 bases: TGTGCCAGCAGTGAATACAATAATTCACCCCTCCACTTT. Amino acids: CASSEYNNSPLHF. Using reference TRBV25-1 and TRBJ1-6 for the parts outside the CDR3, the full variable domain is EADIYQTPRYLVIGTGKKITLECSQTMGHDKMYWYQQDPGMELHLIHYSYGVNSTEKGDLSSESTVSRIRTEHFPLTLESARPSHTSQYLCASSEYNNSPLHFGNGTRLTVT.

The CDR3 spells CASSSDAAGAWETQYF. Here the CDR3 DNA reads TGTGCCAGCAGCTCTGACGCGGCGGGGGCCTGGGAGACCCAGTACTTC. The chain employs TRBV5-4 and TRBJ2-5, with a tentative D call TRBD2 (7 bases). V was cut by 3 bases and J by 5 bases, with 20 bases left in between. CDR3 length equals 16 residues. Germline CDR1 reads SGHNT; CDR2 reads YYREEE (reference sequence).

The rearrangement uses TRBV30 and TRBJ2-7; 14 bases match TRBD2. The CDR3 runs to 14 residues. Germline V lookup: CDR1 GTSNPN, CDR2 SVGIG (reference sequence). The trim removed 3 bases at V and 6 bases at J, leaving 4 bases unmatched. The CDR3 DNA follows: TGTGCCTGGAGAGGACTAGCGGGAGGCTCCGAGCAGTACTTC. Its protein product is CAWRGLAGGSEQYF.

The CDR3 region has the DNA TGTGCCAGCAGTTCCAAATTATCCACTGAAGCTTTCTTT. It yields the protein CASSSKLSTEAFF. The chain joins TRBV27 to TRBJ1-1, with D unclear. Germline lookup yields CDR1 MNHEY and CDR2 SMNVEV (reference sequence). The CDR3 runs 13 residues. Trimming cost V 4 bases and J 4 bases, with 10 bases left between them.

This chain joins TRBV28 and TRBJ1-3; D is unresolved. Germline-derived CDR1 and CDR2 are MDHEN and SYDVKM. The CDR3 contains 14 residues. Trimming stripped 2 bases from V and 4 bases from J, with 9 bases between. The CDR3 sequence is CASSLGVWGNTIYF. The CDR3 DNA is TGTGCCAGCAGTTTAGGGGTGTGGGGAAACACCATATATTTT.

The rearrangement links TRBV11-3 to TRBJ2-7, with D unresolved. Germline values: CDR1 SGHNT, CDR2 YENEEA. The CDR3 contains 18 residues. The CDR3 DNA is TGTAAGCAGCAGCTAGGCTTGGGTTTCGCCACTACCTCCTACGAGCAGTACTTC. It translates to CKQQLGLGFATTSYEQYF.

The CDR3 nucleotides are TGTGCCAGCAGCACAGGGAACACCGGGGAGCTGTTTTTT. This translates into CASSTGNTGELFF. This chain links TRBV7-3 with TRBJ2-2; TRBD1 is a possible D gene (5 bases). Germline V lookup: CDR1 SGHTA, CDR2 FQGTGA. Between the trimmed V and J ends, which lost 5 bases and 1 base, there was a span of 5 bases. CDR3 size: 13 residues.

This sequence joins TRBV4-1 and TRBJ2-2, with 15 bases fitting TRBD2. Looked up from germline, CDR1 is MGHRA and CDR2 is YSYEKL. V dropped 5 bases and J dropped 1; count of bases not matched to a gene: 5. The CDR3 covers 18 residues. In DNA, the CDR3 is TGCGCCAGCAGCGCAAGGGGACTAGCGGGAGGGAACACCGGGGAGCTGTTTTTT. This encodes CASSARGLAGGNTGELFF.

The V and J genes are TRBV19 and TRBJ2-3, with a weak D call TRBD2 (6 bases). The CDR3 sequence is 14 residues long. Germline loops: CDR1 LNHDA, CDR2 SQIVND (reference sequence). V dropped 6 bases and J dropped 1 base, with 11 bases sitting between them. CDR3 protein: CASSRASGTDTQYF. CDR3 DNA: TGTGCCAGTAGCCGGGCTAGCGGCACAGATACGCAGTATTTT.

On this clone: Other DNA sequences in the sample encode the same CDR3. The chain is built from TRBV28 and TRBJ2-1; possible D gene TRBD2, 6 bases. Germline-derived CDR1 and CDR2 are MDHEN and SYDVKM. CDR3 length equals 15 residues. V was shortened by 3 bases and J by 0 bases, with 9 bases between the two germline ends. The CDR3 DNA follows: TGTGCCAGCAGTTTGGGGGGTAGCTCCTACAATGAGCAGTTCTTC. Protein: CASSLGGSSYNEQFF.

The J gene is TRBJ2-2, the V gene TRBV7-3; TRBD1 is a possible D gene (5 bases). Deletions cut 5 bases from V and 3 bases from J, with 13 bases between. The V gene's germline CDR1 is SGHTA and CDR2 FQGTGA. CDR3 size: 15 residues. The CDR3 protein is CASSPTASDTGELFF. The CDR3 bases are TGTGCCAGCAGCCCGACAGCTTCTGACACCGGGGAGCTGTTTTTT.